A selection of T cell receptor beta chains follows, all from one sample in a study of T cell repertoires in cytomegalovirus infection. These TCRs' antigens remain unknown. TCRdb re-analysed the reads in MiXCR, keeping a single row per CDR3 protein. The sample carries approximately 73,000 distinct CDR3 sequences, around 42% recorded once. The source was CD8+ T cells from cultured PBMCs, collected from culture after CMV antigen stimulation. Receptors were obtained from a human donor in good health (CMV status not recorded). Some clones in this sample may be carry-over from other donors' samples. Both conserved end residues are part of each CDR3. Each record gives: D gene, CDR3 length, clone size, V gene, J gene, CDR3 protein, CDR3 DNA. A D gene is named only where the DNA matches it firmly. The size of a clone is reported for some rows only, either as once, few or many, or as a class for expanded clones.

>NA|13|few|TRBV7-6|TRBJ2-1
CASSVKQGNEQFF
TGTGCCAGCAGCGTCAAACAGGGCAATGAGCAGTTCTTC
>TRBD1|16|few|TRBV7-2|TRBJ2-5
CASSLLSNRGQETQYF
TGTGCCAGCAGCTTACTCTCCAACAGGGGGCAGGAGACCCAGTACTTC
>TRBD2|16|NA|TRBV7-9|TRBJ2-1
CASSGTSGGAYNEQFF
TGTGCCAGCTCCGGGACTAGCGGGGGGGCCTACAATGAGCAGTTCTTC
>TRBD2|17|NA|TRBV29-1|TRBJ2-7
CSVELTSRLAGNYEQYF
TGCAGCGTTGAATTGACTAGTCGACTAGCGGGAAACTACGAGCAGTACTTC
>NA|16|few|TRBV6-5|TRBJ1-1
CASSYSAGAARGGAFF
TGTGCCAGCAGTTACTCGGCAGGGGCCGCACGAGGGGGAGCTTTCTTT
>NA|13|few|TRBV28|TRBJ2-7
CASSLDRRYEQYF
TGTGCCAGCAGTTTAGACAGACGCTACGAGCAGTACTTC
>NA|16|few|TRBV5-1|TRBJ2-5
CASSLAEGGYQETQYF
TGCGCCAGCAGCTTGGCAGAGGGGGGGTACCAAGAGACCCAGTACTTC
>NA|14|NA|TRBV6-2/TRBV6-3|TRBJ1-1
CASSAGVGNTEAFF
TGTGCCAGCAGCGCAGGGGTGGGGAACACTGAAGCTTTCTTT
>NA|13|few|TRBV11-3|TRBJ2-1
CASSLGQYNEQFF
TGTGCCAGCAGCTTAGGACAGTACAATGAGCAGTTCTTC
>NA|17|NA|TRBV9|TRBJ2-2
CASSVVGNPTNTGELFF
TGTGCCAGCAGCGTAGTGGGGAATCCCACGAACACCGGGGAGCTGTTTTTT
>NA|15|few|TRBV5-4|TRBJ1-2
CASSSTGIRAGGYTF
TGTGCCAGCAGCTCAACAGGGATAAGAGCGGGGGGCTACACCTTC
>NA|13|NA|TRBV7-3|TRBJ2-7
CASSLNPGLEQYF
TGTGCCAGCAGCTTAAACCCCGGACTCGAGCAGTACTTC
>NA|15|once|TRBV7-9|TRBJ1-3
CASSLPVGLGNTIYF
TGTGCCAGCAGCCTCCCAGTGGGGCTTGGAAACACCATATATTTT
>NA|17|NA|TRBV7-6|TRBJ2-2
CASSLTPSTEFSGELFF
TGTGCCAGCAGCCTTACCCCATCGACAGAGTTTAGCGGGGAGCTGTTTTTT
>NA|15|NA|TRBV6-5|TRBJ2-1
CASSYSLDSYNEQFF
TGTGCCAGCAGTTACTCGCTAGATTCCTACAATGAGCAGTTCTTC
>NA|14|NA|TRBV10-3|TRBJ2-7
CAISESGENYEQYF
TGTGCCATCAGTGAGTCCGGGGAAAATTACGAGCAGTACTTC
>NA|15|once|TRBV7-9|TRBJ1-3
CASSAGAVSGNTIYF
TGTGCCAGCAGCGCCGGGGCAGTGTCGGGAAACACCATATATTTT
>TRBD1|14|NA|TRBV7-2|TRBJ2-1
CASSPMGQYNEQFF
TGTGCCAGCAGCCCGATGGGACAGTACAATGAGCAGTTCTTC
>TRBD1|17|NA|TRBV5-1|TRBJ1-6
CASSTGIDRGGNSPLHF
TGCGCCAGCAGCACCGGAATTGACAGGGGTGGCAATTCACCCCTCCACTTT
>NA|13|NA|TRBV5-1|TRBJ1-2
CASSPEGAGGYTF
TGCGCCAGCAGCCCGGAAGGAGCTGGTGGCTACACCTTC
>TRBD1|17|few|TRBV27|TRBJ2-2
CASSLPTGGLNTGELFF
TGTGCCAGCAGTTTACCGACAGGGGGCCTGAACACCGGGGAGCTGTTTTTT
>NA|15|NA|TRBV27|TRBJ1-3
CASSSLMSAGNTIYF
TGTGCCAGCAGTTCCCTAATGTCGGCTGGAAACACCATATATTTT
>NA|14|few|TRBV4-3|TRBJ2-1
CASSQGLDLSEQFF
TGCGCCAGCAGCCAAGGTCTAGATTTGAGTGAGCAGTTCTTC
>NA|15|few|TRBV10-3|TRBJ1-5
CAISESGWSNQPQHF
TGTGCCATCAGTGAATCGGGTTGGAGCAATCAGCCCCAGCATTTT
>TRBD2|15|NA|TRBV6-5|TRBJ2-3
CASSIGLASTDTQYF
TGTGCCAGCAGTATAGGACTAGCGTCGACAGATACGCAGTATTTT
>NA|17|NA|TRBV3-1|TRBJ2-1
CASSQELGQGLNNEQFF
TGTGCCAGCAGCCAAGAGTTAGGGCAGGGTTTAAACAATGAGCAGTTCTTC
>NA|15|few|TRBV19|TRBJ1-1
CASSISSGVNTEAFF
TGTGCCAGTAGTATTTCGTCGGGGGTGAACACTGAAGCTTTCTTT
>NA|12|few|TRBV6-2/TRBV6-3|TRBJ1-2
CASSYSRNGYTF
TGTGCCAGCAGTTACAGTCGGAATGGCTACACCTTC
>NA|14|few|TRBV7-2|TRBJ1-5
CASSLFQVDQPQHF
TGTGCCAGCAGCTTATTTCAGGTTGATCAGCCCCAGCATTTT
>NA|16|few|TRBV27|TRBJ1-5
CASRARPRDKNQPQHF
TGTGCCAGCAGAGCCCGTCCCAGGGACAAGAATCAGCCCCAGCATTTT
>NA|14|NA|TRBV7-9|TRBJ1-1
CASSLARANTEAFF
TGTGCCAGCAGCTTAGCGCGGGCTAACACTGAAGCTTTCTTT
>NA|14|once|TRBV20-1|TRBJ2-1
CSTPIPSSYNEQFF
TGCAGTACGCCCATCCCGAGCTCCTACAATGAGCAGTTCTTC
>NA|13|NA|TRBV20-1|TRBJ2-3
CSASGRRTDTQYF
TGCAGTGCTAGCGGCAGGCGGACAGATACGCAGTATTTT
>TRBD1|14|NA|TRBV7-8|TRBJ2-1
CASSLNRGRREQFF
TGTGCCAGCAGCCTTAACAGGGGGCGGCGTGAGCAGTTCTTC
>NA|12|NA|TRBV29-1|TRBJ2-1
CSPRTGNNEQFF
TGCAGCCCCCGAACAGGGAACAATGAGCAGTTCTTC
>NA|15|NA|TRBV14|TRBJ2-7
CASSQDYQLTYEQYF
TGTGCCAGCAGCCAAGATTACCAGTTAACCTACGAGCAGTACTTC
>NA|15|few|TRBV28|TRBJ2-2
CASSTADSNSGELFF
TGTGCCAGCAGTACCGCGGACTCGAACAGCGGGGAGCTGTTTTTT
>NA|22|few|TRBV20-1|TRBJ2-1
CSARGTHRGTTVTLGSHNEQFF
TGCAGTGCTAGAGGTACGCATCGGGGGACCACAGTTACCCTTGGGTCGCACAATGAGCAGTTCTTC
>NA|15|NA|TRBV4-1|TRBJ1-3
CASSQRAISGNTIYF
TGCGCCAGCAGCCAGAGAGCGATCTCTGGAAACACCATATATTTT
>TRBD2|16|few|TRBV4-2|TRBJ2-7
CASSQVGTSGYYEQYF
TGTGCCAGCAGCCAAGTGGGCACTAGCGGTTACTACGAGCAGTACTTC
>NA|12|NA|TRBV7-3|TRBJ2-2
CASSFGSGELFF
TGTGCCAGCAGCTTTGGCTCCGGGGAGCTGTTTTTT
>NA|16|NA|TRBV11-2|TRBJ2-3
CASSLEEGTPPDTQYF
TGTGCCAGCAGCTTAGAAGAAGGGACCCCCCCAGATACGCAGTATTTT
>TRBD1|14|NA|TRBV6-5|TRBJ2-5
CASSQGQTQETQYF
TGTGCCAGCAGCCAGGGACAGACACAAGAGACCCAGTACTTC
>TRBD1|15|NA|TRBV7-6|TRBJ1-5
CASSSGQGSYQPQHF
TGTGCCAGCAGCTCGGGACAGGGATCGTATCAGCCCCAGCATTTT
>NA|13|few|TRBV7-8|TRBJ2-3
CASGTPGTLGQYF
TGTGCCAGCGGGACTCCGGGAACCTTAGGGCAGTATTTT
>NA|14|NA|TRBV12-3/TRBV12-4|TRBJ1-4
CASSFRQGNEKLFF
TGTGCCAGCAGTTTCCGGCAGGGTAATGAAAAACTGTTTTTT
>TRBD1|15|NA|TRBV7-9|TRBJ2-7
CASSPPRTGAYEQYF
TGTGCCAGCAGCCCGCCTCGGACAGGGGCCTACGAGCAGTACTTC
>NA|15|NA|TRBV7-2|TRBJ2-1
CASSLEGTNADEQFF
TGTGCCAGCAGCTTAGAAGGGACAAATGCTGATGAGCAGTTCTTC
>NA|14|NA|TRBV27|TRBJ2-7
CASSSGGITYEQYF
TGTGCCAGCAGTTCGGGGGGCATTACCTACGAGCAGTACTTC
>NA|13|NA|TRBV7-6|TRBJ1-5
CASSLGGGRPQHF
TGTGCCAGCAGCTTAGGGGGGGGGAGGCCCCAGCATTTT
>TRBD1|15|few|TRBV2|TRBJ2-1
CASRGQFSGIDEQFF
TGTGCCAGCAGGGGACAGTTCAGTGGTATCGATGAGCAGTTCTTC